The rows below give T cell receptor beta chains drawn from one sample of a study of T cell responses to AZD1222 COVID-19 vaccine. Here immunoSEQ multiplex PCR was the method, and the copy in TCRdb shows in-frame clones only, minus some. The table records about 110,000 clones, roughly nine tenths of them present only once. This sample comprised peripheral blood, obtained on day 0 of AZD1222 vaccination. Every receptor here comes from an adult in good health. CDR3s include the opening cysteine and the closing phenylalanine or tryptophan. D genes are given only for firm matches. Rows give clone size only sometimes, using once, few, many, or a class for an expanded clone.

clone size	D gene	V gene	J gene	CDR3 DNA	CDR3 protein
few	-	TRBV4-2	TRBJ1-2	TGTGCCAGCAGCCAAGAGGTTTTTGAGTATGGCTACACCTTC	CASSQEVFEYGYTF
-	-	TRBV11-2	TRBJ1-1	TGTGCCAGCAGCTTAGATCGGGAAACTGAAGCTTTCTTT	CASSLDRETEAFF
-	-	TRBV19	TRBJ2-7	TGTGCCAGTAGTATAAAGTCGTGGGGGACGTTGCCCTACGAGCAGTACTTC	CASSIKSWGTLPYEQYF
-	-	TRBV5-1	TRBJ2-1	TGCGCCAGCAACAAGATGGAGTTCCTGTCCTACAATGAGCAGTTCTTC	CASNKMEFLSYNEQFF
-	-	TRBV7-7	TRBJ2-5	TGTGCCAGCAGCCCACGGAGGGACCAAGAGACCCAGTACTTC	CASSPRRDQETQYF
-	-	TRBV2	TRBJ2-3	TGTGCCAGCAAGCAAGCTCGGAGCACAGATACGCAGTATTTT	CASKQARSTDTQYF
-	TRBD2	TRBV4-2	TRBJ2-1	TGTGCCAGCAGCCAAGCGGCTAGCGGGTCCTACAATGAGCAGTTCTTC	CASSQAASGSYNEQFF
-	-	TRBV30	TRBJ1-4	TGTGCCTGGAGCCCAAGGGGACGGATTTATAATGAAAAACTGTTTTTT	CAWSPRGRIYNEKLFF
-	-	TRBV27	TRBJ2-7	TGTGCCAGCAGTTTGTCTCGAATAGGGCCCTACGAGCAGTACTTC	CASSLSRIGPYEQYF
-	TRBD1	TRBV5-8	TRBJ2-3	TGTGCCAGCAGCTTAGGGGGCCCGACAGATACGCAGTATTTT	CASSLGGPTDTQYF
-	-	TRBV18	TRBJ2-3	TGTGCCAGCTCACCACCAAGAGGCACAGATACGCAGTATTTT	CASSPPRGTDTQYF
-	TRBD1	TRBV6-2/TRBV6-3	TRBJ2-2	TGTGCCAGCAGCCCGCTATTCGGGACAGGTCGGGGCACCGGGGAGCTGTTTTTT	CASSPLFGTGRGTGELFF
few	TRBD1	TRBV6-5	TRBJ1-6	TGTGCCAGCATGGCAGGGGGTAATTCACCCCTCCACTTT	CASMAGGNSPLHF
-	-	TRBV19	TRBJ1-5	TGTGCCAGTAGTGTTTTAAGCAATCAGCCCCAGCATTTT	CASSVLSNQPQHF
-	TRBD1	TRBV18	TRBJ1-1	TGTGCCAGCTCACCGAGGACAGGGGAGGCTTTCTTT	CASSPRTGEAFF
-	TRBD2	TRBV3-1/TRBV3-2	TRBJ2-5	TGTGCCAGCAGCTCGGGGGTGCTAGCGGGGGGTCAAGAGACCCAGTACTTC	CASSSGVLAGGQETQYF
-	-	TRBV5-1	TRBJ2-3	TGCGCCAGCAGCTTGGACACAGATACGCAGTATTTT	CASSLDTDTQYF
once	-	TRBV27	TRBJ1-4	TGTGCCAGCAGTTTATACCCGGAAGGCCGTGCAACTAATGAAAAACTGTTTTTT	CASSLYPEGRATNEKLFF
-	TRBD1	TRBV18	TRBJ1-1	TGTGCCAGCTCACCACCGGGCAGGGGGGAGAACACTGAAGCTTTCTTT	CASSPPGRGENTEAFF
-	TRBD1	TRBV30	TRBJ1-5	TGTGCCTGGAGCGGACAGGGGAATCAGCCCCAGCATTTT	CAWSGQGNQPQHF
-	-	TRBV6-6	TRBJ1-4	TGTGCCAGCAGTTACTCGATGGGGCGGGGGGAAAAACTGTTTTTT	CASSYSMGRGEKLFF
-	-	TRBV18	TRBJ2-5	TGTGCCAGCTCATCACAGAATCAAGAGACCCAGTACTTC	CASSSQNQETQYF
-	TRBD1	TRBV5-8	TRBJ1-5	TGTGCCAGCAGCCAGGCGGGGACAGGGGTATTTGGCAATCAGCCCCAGCATTTT	CASSQAGTGVFGNQPQHF
-	-	TRBV12-3/TRBV12-4	TRBJ1-5	TGTGCCACCTCGGTTGGCAATCAGCCCCAGCATTTT	CATSVGNQPQHF
-	TRBD2	TRBV27	TRBJ2-7	TGTGCCAGCACAGGGCGGACGGGGGGATCCTACGAGCAGTACTTC	CASTGRTGGSYEQYF
-	-	TRBV10-3	TRBJ2-1	TGTGCCATCAACCCTCAGGGGGGCAACAATGAGCAGTTCTTC	CAINPQGGNNEQFF
-	-	TRBV5-4	TRBJ1-2	TGTGCCAGCAGCTCCTATACAGAGTATAACTATGGCTACACCTTC	CASSSYTEYNYGYTF
once	TRBD2	TRBV3-1/TRBV3-2	TRBJ2-5	TGTGCCAGCAGCCCCCCTGGGGCGGGAGGGAGAGAGACCCAGTACTTC	CASSPPGAGGRETQYF
-	-	TRBV7-2	TRBJ1-1	TGTGCCAGCAGCTTAGTTGGGGGTTCGAACACTGAAGCTTTCTTT	CASSLVGGSNTEAFF
-	TRBD1	TRBV10-3	TRBJ2-3	TGTGCCATCTCCACCCGGACAGGGGGACAAGATACGCAGTATTTT	CAISTRTGGQDTQYF
-	-	TRBV6-2/TRBV6-3	TRBJ2-2	TGTGCCAGCAGTTATGGGTGGACCGGGGAGCTGTTTTTT	CASSYGWTGELFF
once	-	TRBV30	TRBJ2-2	TGTGCCTGGAGCCCCCCCGGAGGCACCGGGGAGCTGTTTTTT	CAWSPPGGTGELFF